This TCR beta chain is drawn from a study of blood T cell repertoires in COVID-19. Sequencing was performed with immunoSEQ multiplex PCR; in TCRdb, only in-frame clones are kept and a portion is missing. In the table there are fewer than 250,000 clones, about 88% of which are singletons. Comment on this clone: Other nucleotide sequences from this sample produce the same CDR3.

The CDR3 covers 13 residues. V was pared by 5 bases and J by 4 bases, with 9 bases between. The V gene's germline CDR1 is MNHEY and CDR2 SMNVEV (reference sequence). V and J are TRBV27 and TRBJ1-3, with no clear D. Sequencing was performed on peripheral blood. The receptor was derived from a woman in her thirties or forties who had recovered from COVID-19. CDR3 nucleotides: TGTGCCAGCAGTCCCACGGGGGGAAACACCATATATTTT. The encoded protein is CASSPTGGNTIYF.